The clone carrying this T cell receptor beta chain appeared a few times. These data belong to a study of early T cells in non-severe SARS-CoV-2 infection. TCRdb ran MiXCR on the 5' RACE reads and lists one entry per CDR3 protein. The table has 64,000 or so distinct CDR3 sequences, roughly 13% seen once; the top ten hold 1.3% to 1.5%. CDR3 length: 16 amino acids. The germline CDR1 and CDR2 sequences are SGHDT and YYEEEE. Losses at the gene ends were 2 bases for V and 2 bases for J; bases not matched to a gene: 8. The genes are TRBV5-6 and TRBJ2-5; 8 bases match TRBD1. This clonotype was obtained from an adult who was a healthcare worker with PCR-confirmed SARS-CoV-2 infection or an uninfected control (not recorded which). Specimen: whole blood, collected at baseline. CDR3 amino acids: CASSFIGTGVQETQYF. The DNA of the CDR3 is TGTGCCAGCAGCTTCATCGGGACAGGTGTGCAAGAGACCCAGTACTTC. Together with reference TRBV5-6 and TRBJ2-5, the CDR3 gives the full variable domain: DAGVTQSPTHLIKTRGQQVTLRCSPKSGHDTVSWYQQALGQGPQFIFQYYEEEERQRGNFPDRFSGHQFPNYSSELNVNALLLGDSALYLCASSFIGTGVQETQYFGPGTRLLVL.